The entry below gives a single TCR beta chain sequence along with its context. This sample was included in a study of blood T cell repertoires in COVID-19. Study context: The United States, Italy and Spain supplied acute and convalescent COVID-19 samples. PBMCs, B-cell-depleted T cells, or T cells were the source of the cDNA or gDNA that made up the material.

Trimming shortened V by 3 bases and J by 1 base, and 10 bases separated the two germline ends. CDR1 is SGHVS, CDR2 FQNEAQ, per germline. The CDR3 contains 15 residues. In the authors' workflow: Reference gene primer amplification gave estimated nucleated cell counts. The method was immunoSEQ multiplex PCR; TCRdb's version includes in-frame clones alone and lacks a portion of them. V and J calls and clone size are given by that table; D and trimming were obtained from the DNA. The table has 140,000 to 150,000 clones, 88% seen once. The clonotype was recovered from a man aged 65-85 years with acute or convalescent COVID-19. The source material was peripheral blood. V gene TRBV7-8 combines with J gene TRBJ1-5; D is ambiguous. The CDR3 DNA reads as TGTGCCAGCAGCTTGGCGCTCGGGAGCAATCAGCCCCAGCATTTT. It translates to CASSLALGSNQPQHF.